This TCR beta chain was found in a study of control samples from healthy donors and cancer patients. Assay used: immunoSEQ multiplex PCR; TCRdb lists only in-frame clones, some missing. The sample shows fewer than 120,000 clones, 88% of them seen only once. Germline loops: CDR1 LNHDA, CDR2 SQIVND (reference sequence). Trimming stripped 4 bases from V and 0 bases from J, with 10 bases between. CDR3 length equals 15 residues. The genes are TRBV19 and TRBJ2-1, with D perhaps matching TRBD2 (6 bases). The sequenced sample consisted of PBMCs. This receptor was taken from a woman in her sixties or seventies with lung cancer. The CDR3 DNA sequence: TGTGCCAGTAGTAACCTAGCGCTCTCCTACAATGAGCAGTTCTTC. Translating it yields CASSNLALSYNEQFF.